Described below is a single T cell receptor beta chain sequence and its context. This sample is drawn from a study of blood T cell repertoires in COVID-19. Study overall: COVID-19 samples, acute and convalescent, were from the United States, Italy and Spain. T cells, B-cell-depleted T cells, or PBMCs supplied cDNA or gDNA.

V lost 5 bases and J lost 7, with 20 bases in between. The CDR3 contains 15 residues. The germline V gene encodes CDR1 MNHEY and CDR2 SVGAGI. In the original processing: From reference gene primer amplification, estimates of nucleated cell counts were derived. TCRdb keeps only in-frame clones here, not all; method: immunoSEQ multiplex PCR. V and J calls and clone size are those listed in that table; D and trimming were worked out from the DNA. The table records fewer than 500,000 clones, roughly 90% of them present only once. V usage is TRBV6-5 and J usage is TRBJ2-5; tentative D call: TRBD1 (6 bases). The receptor was isolated from a woman aged 25 to 45 with acute or convalescent COVID-19. What was sequenced was peripheral blood. The CDR3 DNA reads as TGTGCCAGCAGTAACAGGGCCATCCCGAGTTCGACCCAGTACTTC. This encodes CASSNRAIPSSTQYF.